These 22 T cell receptor beta chains were sequenced from one sample in a study of blood T cell repertoires in COVID-19 (TCRdb year 2020). The library was obtained by the immunoSEQ multiplex PCR assay. This is the immuneACCESS table as TCRdb keeps it, with only in-frame sequences that have V and J called. A part of the clones is gone; compared with another copy, unresolved V genes explain less than half, and the rest is unexplained. This sample holds about 270,000 clones; 70% to 90% were observed only once. 4.1% of the sample lies in the top ten. The sequenced sample was peripheral blood. All receptors derive from a woman in her fifties or sixties with active or convalescent COVID-19.

This clone turned up a few times. This sample includes further DNA sequences coding for the same CDR3. The chain recombines TRBV9 with TRBJ2-1; no clear D gene. This CDR3 has 16 amino acids. V lost 0 bases and J 5 bases, leaving 15 bases between the germline ends. The germline V gene encodes CDR1 SGDLS and CDR2 YYNGEE. DNA for the CDR3: TGTGCCAGCAGCGTAGATCCGCGCGGCCGAAACAATGAGCAGTTCTTC. It is translated as CASSVDPRGRNNEQFF.

The CDR3 reads CSGGGGLSEAFF. The DNA of the CDR3 is TGCAGCGGCGGAGGAGGGCTTAGTGAAGCTTTCTTT. V gene TRBV29-1 combines with J gene TRBJ1-1, with D unresolved. CDR3 length: 12 amino acids. V dropped 7 bases and J dropped 7 bases, with 16 bases sitting between them. Germline V gene sequence: CDR1 SQVTM, CDR2 ANQGSEA.

A single count supports this clone. This chain uses TRBV5-1 with TRBJ1-1; 7 bases agree with TRBD1. Unmatched junction bases numbered 6, after V lost 0 bases and J lost 10 bases. Germline assignment: CDR1 SGHRS and CDR2 YFSETQ. This CDR3 comprises 13 residues. The chain's CDR3 is CASSLDPAGGAFF. As DNA, the CDR3 is TGCGCCAGCAGCTTGGATCCCGCAGGGGGAGCTTTCTTT.

This clone appeared a few times. The chain recombines TRBV9 with TRBJ1-5, with 7 bases matching TRBD1. CDR1 is SGDLS, CDR2 YYNGEE, per germline. The CDR3 spans 16 residues. The ends lost 0 bases at V and 3 bases at J; junction bases unmatched: 6. CDR3 amino acids: CASSVGPGTDNQPQHF. Here the CDR3 DNA reads TGTGCCAGCAGCGTAGGTCCCGGGACAGACAATCAGCCCCAGCATTTT.

CDR3 sequence: CAWDRGEGTEAFF. In DNA form, the CDR3 reads TGTGCCTGGGACCGTGGCGAGGGCACTGAAGCTTTCTTT. The chain combines TRBV30 with TRBJ1-1; no definite D call. The CDR3 totals 13 residues. V was cut by 5 bases and J by 4 bases, with 14 bases left in between. Per the germline V gene, CDR1 is GTSNPN and CDR2 is SVGIG (reference sequence).

J is TRBJ2-7 and V is TRBV11-2, with 11 bases aligning to TRBD2. Germline lookup yields CDR1 SGHAT and CDR2 FQNNGV. This CDR3 is built from 19 residues. The ends lost 2 bases at V and 4 bases at J; junction bases unmatched: 16. CDR3 sequence: CASSLSRTASGRSGYEQYF. Here the CDR3 DNA reads TGTGCCAGCAGCTTATCCCGTACGGCTAGCGGGAGGTCGGGGTACGAGCAGTACTTC.

This chain joins TRBV6-5 and TRBJ2-7, with 8 nucleotides matching TRBD2. Germline V CDR1 and CDR2: MNHEY, SVGAGI. The CDR3 consists of 15 residues. V was pared by 9 bases and J by 7 bases, with 17 bases of the junction left unmatched. The CDR3 DNA is TGTGCCAGACGCACCTGTAGCGGGACTATGAGAGAGCAGTACTTC. Protein product: CARRTCSGTMREQYF.

This clone was seen more than once but under ten times. CDR3 sequence (DNA): TGTGCCAGCAGCTTTAGACTAGCGGGAGCCCTCGGATCGAATGAGCAGTTCTTC. It yields the protein CASSFRLAGALGSNEQFF. The V and J genes are TRBV7-2 and TRBJ2-1, with 12 bases aligning to TRBD2. Per germline, CDR1 SGHTA and CDR2 FQGNSA. Unmatched junction bases numbered 13, after V lost 3 bases and J lost 7 bases. The CDR3 totals 18 residues. The full variable domain, in which reference TRBV7-2 and TRBJ2-1 provide the parts outside the CDR3, is GAGVSQSPSNKVTEKGKDVELRCDPISGHTALYWYRQSLGQGLEFLIYFQGNSAPDKSGLPSDRFSAERTGGSVSTLTIQRTQQEDSAVYLCASSFRLAGALGSNEQFFGPGTRLTVL.

This sequence joins TRBV10-3 and TRBJ2-7, with a possible D match to TRBD1 (5 bases). The V end was cut by 5 bases, the J end by 5 bases, with 10 bases between. Germline lookup yields CDR1 ENHRY and CDR2 SYGVKD. There are 12 residues in the CDR3. This CDR3 reads CAISWGRDEQYF. The CDR3 DNA sequence: TGTGCCATCAGTTGGGGCAGGGACGAGCAGTACTTC.

The V gene is TRBV28, the J gene TRBJ1-2; maybe TRBD1 (6 bases). The CDR3 runs 13 residues. Germline lookup yields CDR1 MDHEN and CDR2 SYDVKM. Trimming removed 3 bases at V and 1 base at J, with 6 bases between. CDR3 nucleotide sequence: TGTGCCAGCAGTTTGGACAGTAACTATGGCTACACCTTC. This codes for CASSLDSNYGYTF.

The chain carries TRBV27 and TRBJ2-2; possibly TRBD2 for D (6 bases). The germline CDR1 and CDR2 sequences are MNHEY and SMNVEV (reference sequence). Trimming removed 4 bases at V and 0 bases at J, with 15 bases between. This CDR3 region has 17 residues. The CDR3 sequence: CASSSLVAVANTGELFF. The CDR3 DNA reads TGTGCCAGCAGTTCGCTTGTAGCGGTCGCGAACACCGGGGAGCTGTTTTTT.

The V and J genes are TRBV15 and TRBJ2-5; D remains unclear. The CDR3 runs to 14 residues. Per the germline V gene, CDR1 is LNHNV and CDR2 is YYDKDF (reference sequence). V gave up 3 bases and J gave up 4 bases, with 12 bases separating them. This CDR3 reads CATSRGQVGETQYF. The CDR3 DNA is TGTGCCACCAGCAGGGGTCAGGTGGGAGAGACCCAGTACTTC.

The genes are TRBV28 and TRBJ1-2; D is unclear. From germline, CDR1 is MDHEN and CDR2 SYDVKM. The CDR3 loop spans 12 amino acids. The CDR3 nucleotides are TGTGCTACGAAACAAATAAACTATGGCTACACCTTC. Translated: CATKQINYGYTF.

The chain couples TRBV12-3 or TRBV12-4 to TRBJ1-4, with TRBD1 matching 9 bases. V shed 6 bases, J shed 10 bases, and the junction held 6 bases outside the gene matches. The CDR3 totals 13 residues. The CDR3 sequence: CASSLQGARKLFF. The CDR3 bases are TGTGCCAGCAGCCTACAGGGGGCGCGAAAACTGTTTTTT.

The genes are TRBV19 and TRBJ1-5; 12 bases line up with TRBD1. After removal of 5 bases from V and 3 bases from J, the junction contained 17 bases not matched to a gene. Germline lookup yields CDR1 LNHDA and CDR2 SQIVND (reference sequence). The CDR3 has 20 residues. CDR3 sequence reads: CASSATLTGQGASHNQPQHF. The CDR3 bases are TGTGCCAGTAGTGCTACCTTGACGGGACAGGGGGCTTCACACAATCAGCCCCAGCATTTT. The full variable domain, with the rest looked up from reference TRBV19 and TRBJ1-5, is DGGITQSPKYLFRKEGQNVTLSCEQNLNHDAMYWYRQDPGQGLRLIYYSQIVNDFQKGDIAEGYSVSREKKESFPLTVTSAQKNPTAFYLCASSATLTGQGASHNQPQHFGDGTRLSIL.

This clone was detected only a few times. The V and J genes are TRBV7-3 and TRBJ2-3, with 13 bases fitting TRBD2. Unmatched junction bases numbered 16, after V lost 5 bases and J lost 2 bases. The length of the CDR3 is 20 residues. Germline V gene lookup returns CDR1 SGHTA and CDR2 FQGTGA. The CDR3, as DNA: TGTGCCAGCAGCGCCGCCCCGGGACTAGCGGGACCGGAGGACACAGATACGCAGTATTTT. This sequence encodes CASSAAPGLAGPEDTDTQYF.

The rearrangement uses TRBV5-1 and TRBJ1-2; D is uncertain. Germline assignment: CDR1 SGHRS and CDR2 YFSETQ. V was clipped by 3 bases and J by 4 bases, with 13 bases between them. The CDR3 is 14 residues long. The CDR3 DNA reads TGCGCCAGCAGCTACGACCCGGGAGCCTATGGCTACACCTTC. This encodes CASSYDPGAYGYTF.

The genes are TRBV2 and TRBJ2-3; possibly TRBD2 for D (6 bases). This CDR3 is 14 amino acids long. Germline CDR1 reads SNHLY; CDR2 reads FYNNEI. Between the trimmed V and J ends, which lost 7 bases and 3 bases, there was a span of 14 bases. The CDR3 DNA follows: TGTGCCAGCACGTTGGCTAGCGAGACAGATACGCAGTATTTT. Its translation: CASTLASETDTQYF.

This chain links TRBV30 with TRBJ1-3, with D unresolved. The CDR3 spans 10 residues. Trimming pared 8 bases from V and 5 bases from J, leaving 7 bases between. Germline CDR1 GTSNPN, CDR2 SVGIG (reference sequence). The DNA of the CDR3 is TGTGCCGGAGGCAGAAACACCATATATTTT. Encoded protein: CAGGRNTIYF. Full variable domain (remainder filled in from reference TRBV30 and TRBJ1-3): SQTIHQWPATLVQPVGSPLSLECTVEGTSNPNLYWYRQAAGRGLQLLFYSVGIGQISSEVPQNLSASRPQDRQFILSSKKLLLSDSGFYLCAGGRNTIYFGEGSWLTVV.

The gene calls are TRBV6-5 and TRBJ1-6; D gene ambiguous. The CDR3 consists of 14 residues. V was shortened by 0 bases and J by 10 bases, with 10 bases between the two germline ends. CDR1 MNHEY and CDR2 SVGAGI come from the germline V gene. CDR3 loop: CASSYSPTGSPLHF. CDR3 DNA: TGTGCCAGCAGTTACTCTCCCACGGGGTCACCCCTCCACTTT.

This clone was found once. V gene TRBV27 combines with J gene TRBJ1-2; maybe TRBD1 (5 bases). Looked up from germline, CDR1 is MNHEY and CDR2 is SMNVEV (reference sequence). The length of the CDR3 is 14 residues. The V end lost 4 bases, the J end lost 0 bases, and 9 bases lay between the germline ends. CDR3 region: CASSSTVSNYGYTF. DNA of the CDR3: TGTGCCAGCAGTTCGACAGTCTCTAACTATGGCTACACCTTC.

The chain carries TRBV5-6 and TRBJ2-2, with D tentatively TRBD1 (5 bases). The CDR3 runs 14 residues. Germline V gives CDR1 SGHDT, CDR2 YYEEEE. V was clipped by 2 bases and J by 7 bases, with 12 bases between them. CDR3 nucleotide sequence: TGTGCCAGCAGCTTCAGGGATATCGGCGGGGAGCTGTTTTTT. This sequence encodes CASSFRDIGGELFF.